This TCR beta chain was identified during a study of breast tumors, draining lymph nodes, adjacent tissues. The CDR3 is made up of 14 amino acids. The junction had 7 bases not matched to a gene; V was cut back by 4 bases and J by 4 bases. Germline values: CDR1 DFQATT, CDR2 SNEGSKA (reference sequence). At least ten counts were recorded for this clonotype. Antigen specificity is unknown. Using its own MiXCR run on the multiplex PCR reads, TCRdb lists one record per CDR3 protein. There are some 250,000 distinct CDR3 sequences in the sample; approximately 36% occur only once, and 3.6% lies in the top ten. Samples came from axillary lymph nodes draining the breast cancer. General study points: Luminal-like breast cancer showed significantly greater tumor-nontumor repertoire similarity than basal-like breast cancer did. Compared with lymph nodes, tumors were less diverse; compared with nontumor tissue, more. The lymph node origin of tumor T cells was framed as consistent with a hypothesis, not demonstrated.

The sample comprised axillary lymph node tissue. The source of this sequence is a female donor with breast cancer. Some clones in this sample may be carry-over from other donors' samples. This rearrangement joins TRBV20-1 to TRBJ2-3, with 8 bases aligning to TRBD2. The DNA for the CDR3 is TGCAGTGCTAAGTTAGCGGGGAGTGCAGATACGCAGTATTTT. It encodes CSAKLAGSADTQYF.